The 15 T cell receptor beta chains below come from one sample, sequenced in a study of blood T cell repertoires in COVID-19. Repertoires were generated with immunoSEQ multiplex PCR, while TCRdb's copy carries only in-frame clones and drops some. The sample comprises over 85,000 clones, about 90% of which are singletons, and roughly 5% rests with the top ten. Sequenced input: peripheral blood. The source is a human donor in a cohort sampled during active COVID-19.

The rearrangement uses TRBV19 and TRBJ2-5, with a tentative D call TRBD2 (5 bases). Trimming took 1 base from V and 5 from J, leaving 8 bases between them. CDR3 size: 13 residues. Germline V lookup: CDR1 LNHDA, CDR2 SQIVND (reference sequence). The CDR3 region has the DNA TGTGCCAGTAGTATAGGGACTTTGGAGACCCAGTACTTC. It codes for CASSIGTLETQYF.

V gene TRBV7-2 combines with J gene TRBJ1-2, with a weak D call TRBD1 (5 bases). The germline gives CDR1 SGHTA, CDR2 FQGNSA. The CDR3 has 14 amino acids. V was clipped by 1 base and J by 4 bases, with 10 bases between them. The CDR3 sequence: CASSLDAGPYGYTF. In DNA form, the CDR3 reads TGTGCCAGCAGCTTAGATGCAGGGCCCTATGGCTACACCTTC.

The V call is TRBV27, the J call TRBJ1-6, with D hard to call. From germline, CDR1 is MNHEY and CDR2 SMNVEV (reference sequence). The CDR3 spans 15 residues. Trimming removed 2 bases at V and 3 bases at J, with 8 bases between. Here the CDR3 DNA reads TGTGCCAGCAGTTTACGTCAGTACTATAATTCACCCCTCCACTTT. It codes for CASSLRQYYNSPLHF.

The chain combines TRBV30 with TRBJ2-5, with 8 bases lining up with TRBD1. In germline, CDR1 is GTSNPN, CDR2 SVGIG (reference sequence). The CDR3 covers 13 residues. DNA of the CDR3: TGTGCTACGGACAGGGCTTTTCAAGAGACCCAGTACTTC. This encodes CATDRAFQETQYF.

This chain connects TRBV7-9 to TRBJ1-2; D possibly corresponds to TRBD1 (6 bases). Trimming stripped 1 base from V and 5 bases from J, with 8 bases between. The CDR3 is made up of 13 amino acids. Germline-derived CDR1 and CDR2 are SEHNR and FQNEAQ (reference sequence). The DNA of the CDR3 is TGTGCCAGCAGCTTAGGGGGGCGATATGGCTACACCTTC. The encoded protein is CASSLGGRYGYTF. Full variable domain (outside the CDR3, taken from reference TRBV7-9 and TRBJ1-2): DTGVSQNPRHKITKRGQNVTFRCDPISEHNRLYWYRQTLGQGPEFLTYFQNEAQLEKSRLLSDRFSAERPKGSFSTLEIQRTEQGDSAMYLCASSLGGRYGYTFGSGTRLTVV.

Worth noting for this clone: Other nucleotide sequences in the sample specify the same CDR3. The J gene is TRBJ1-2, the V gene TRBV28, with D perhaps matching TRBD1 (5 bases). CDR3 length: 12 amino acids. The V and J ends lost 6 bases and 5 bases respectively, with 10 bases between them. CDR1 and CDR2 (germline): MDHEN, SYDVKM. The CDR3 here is CASSLRGYGYTF. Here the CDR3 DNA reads TGTGCCAGCAGCTTAAGGGGTTATGGCTACACCTTC.

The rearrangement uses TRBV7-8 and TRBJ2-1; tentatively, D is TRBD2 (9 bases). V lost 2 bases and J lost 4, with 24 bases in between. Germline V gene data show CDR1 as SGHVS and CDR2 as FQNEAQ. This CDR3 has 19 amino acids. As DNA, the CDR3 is TGTGCCAGCAGCTTATCCCGTAGCGGGAGACAGGGGCTGTACAATGAGCAGTTCTTC. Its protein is CASSLSRSGRQGLYNEQFF.

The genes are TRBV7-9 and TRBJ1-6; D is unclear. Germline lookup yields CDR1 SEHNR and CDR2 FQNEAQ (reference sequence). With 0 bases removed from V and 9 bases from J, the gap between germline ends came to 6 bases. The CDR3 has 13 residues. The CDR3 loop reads CASSLALGSPLHF. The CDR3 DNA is TGTGCCAGCAGCTTAGCCCTCGGTTCACCCCTCCACTTT.

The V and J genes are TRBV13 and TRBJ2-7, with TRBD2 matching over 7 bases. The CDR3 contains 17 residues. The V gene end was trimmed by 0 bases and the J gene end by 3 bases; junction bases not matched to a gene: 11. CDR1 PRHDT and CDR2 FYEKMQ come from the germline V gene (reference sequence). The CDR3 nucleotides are TGTGCCAGCAGCTTAGGGGGGCCGGGGGGAACTAACTACGAGCAGTACTTC. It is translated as CASSLGGPGGTNYEQYF.

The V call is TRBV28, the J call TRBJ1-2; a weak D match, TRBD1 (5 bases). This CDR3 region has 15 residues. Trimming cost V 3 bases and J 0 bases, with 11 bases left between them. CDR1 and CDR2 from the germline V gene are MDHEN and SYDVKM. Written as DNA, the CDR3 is TGTGCCAGCAGTTTCAGGACGGGGGCTAACTATGGCTACACCTTC. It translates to CASSFRTGANYGYTF.

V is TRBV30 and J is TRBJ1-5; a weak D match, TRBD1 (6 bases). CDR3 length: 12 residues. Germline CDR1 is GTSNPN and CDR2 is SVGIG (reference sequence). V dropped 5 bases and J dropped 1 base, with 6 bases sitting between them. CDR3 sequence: CAWGTSNQPQHF. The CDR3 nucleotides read TGTGCCTGGGGGACAAGCAATCAGCCCCAGCATTTT.

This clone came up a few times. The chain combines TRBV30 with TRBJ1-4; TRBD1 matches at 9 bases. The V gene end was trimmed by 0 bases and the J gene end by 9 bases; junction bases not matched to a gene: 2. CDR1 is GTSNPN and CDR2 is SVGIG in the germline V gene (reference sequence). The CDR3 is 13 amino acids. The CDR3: CAWSVQGAQKLFF. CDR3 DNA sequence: TGTGCCTGGAGTGTACAGGGGGCTCAAAAACTGTTTTTT.

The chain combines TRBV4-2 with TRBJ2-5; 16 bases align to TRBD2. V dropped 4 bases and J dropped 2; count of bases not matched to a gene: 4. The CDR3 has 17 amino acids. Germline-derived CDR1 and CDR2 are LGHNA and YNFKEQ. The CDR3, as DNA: TGTGCCAGCAGCCCGGGACTAGCGGGGGGGGGACAAGAGACCCAGTACTTC. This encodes CASSPGLAGGGQETQYF.

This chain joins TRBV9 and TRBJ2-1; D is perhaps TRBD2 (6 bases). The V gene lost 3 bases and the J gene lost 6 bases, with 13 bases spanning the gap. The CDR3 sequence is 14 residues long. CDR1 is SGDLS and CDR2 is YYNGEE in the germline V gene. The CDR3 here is CASSERPTSNEQFF. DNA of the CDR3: TGTGCCAGCAGCGAACGTCCGACTAGCAATGAGCAGTTCTTC.

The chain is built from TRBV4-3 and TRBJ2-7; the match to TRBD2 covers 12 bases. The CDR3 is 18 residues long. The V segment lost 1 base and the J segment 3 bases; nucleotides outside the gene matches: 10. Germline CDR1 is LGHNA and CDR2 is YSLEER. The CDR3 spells CASSQAPPTSGSLYEQYF. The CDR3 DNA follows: TGCGCCAGCAGCCAAGCCCCCCCGACTAGCGGGAGCCTCTACGAGCAGTACTTC.